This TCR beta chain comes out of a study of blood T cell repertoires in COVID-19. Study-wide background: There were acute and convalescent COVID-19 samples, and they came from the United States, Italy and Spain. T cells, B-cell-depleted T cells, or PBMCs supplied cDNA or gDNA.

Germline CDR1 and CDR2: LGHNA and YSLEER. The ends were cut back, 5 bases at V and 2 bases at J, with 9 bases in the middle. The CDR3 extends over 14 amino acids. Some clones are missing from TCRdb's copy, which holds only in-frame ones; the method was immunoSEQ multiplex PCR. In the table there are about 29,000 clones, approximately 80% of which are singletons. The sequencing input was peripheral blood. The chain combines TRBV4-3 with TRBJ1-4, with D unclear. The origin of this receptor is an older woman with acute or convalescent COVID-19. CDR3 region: CASSSTVTNEKLFF. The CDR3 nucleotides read TGCGCCAGCAGCAGTACTGTCACTAATGAAAAACTGTTTTTT.